Shown below are 8 T cell receptor beta chains from a single sample sequenced in a study of beta chain features in type 1 diabetes. Study observations and caveats: TCRB CDR3s from Type 1 diabetes patients were moderately but significantly shorter in all four CD4+ subsets.

Every bit of the isolated RNA underwent reverse transcription, so sequencing read expressed TCRB transcripts. Sequencing used immunoSEQ multiplex PCR; TCRdb keeps in-frame clones, though not all of them. The repertoire consists of over 650,000 clones, with over 12% occurring once and the leading ten covering just under 0.04%. No antigens are known for them. Source material: naive CD4+ T cells from blood. The receptor set was obtained from a man younger than 35 with type 1 diabetes.

This chain joins TRBV10-2 and TRBJ1-2, with 12 bases that match TRBD1. Germline V gene lookup returns CDR1 WSHSY and CDR2 SAAADI. With 2 bases clipped from V and 7 bases from J, the junction kept 14 bases outside the gene matches. The CDR3 runs 18 residues. The CDR3 coding sequence is TGCGCCAGCAGTGAGACTGGGACAGGGGGCAGCGTGATGGGTGGCTACACCTTC. This gives the protein CASSETGTGGSVMGGYTF.

The rearrangement uses TRBV7-9 and TRBJ2-3; the match to TRBD2 covers 14 bases. CDR1 is SEHNR, CDR2 FQNEAQ, per germline (reference sequence). This CDR3 is built from 16 residues. J was trimmed by 6 bases and V by 6 bases; bases with no gene match: 8. In DNA, the CDR3 is TGTGCCAGCAGACCACGGGGACTAGCGGGAGACGATACGCAGTATTTT. Protein product: CASRPRGLAGDDTQYF.

V gene TRBV29-1 combines with J gene TRBJ2-7; D is unresolved. The V gene lost 6 bases and the J gene lost 6 bases, with 15 bases spanning the gap. The CDR3 is 12 residues long. In germline, CDR1 is SQVTM, CDR2 ANQGSEA. CDR3 residues: CSVSIGLGEQYF. For the CDR3, the DNA is TGCAGCGTGTCGATAGGGCTCGGCGAGCAGTACTTC.

This clone came up a few times. The chain links TRBV14 to TRBJ1-4, with D possibly being TRBD1 (6 bases). Germline-derived CDR1 and CDR2 are SGHDN and FVKESK. The CDR3 is 14 residues long. The V end lost 2 bases, the J end lost 8 bases, and 12 bases lay between the germline ends. The CDR3 here is CASSQRDKGEKLFF. The CDR3 nucleotides read TGTGCCAGCAGCCAAAGGGACAAGGGGGAAAAACTGTTTTTT.

The rearrangement uses TRBV30 and TRBJ1-5; 7 bases are shared with TRBD1. From germline, CDR1 is GTSNPN and CDR2 SVGIG (reference sequence). The trim removed 3 bases at V and 7 bases at J, leaving 6 bases unmatched. The CDR3 runs 13 residues. The CDR3 nucleotides read TGTGCCTGGAGCTTGACAGGGCGGCAGCCCCAGCATTTT. This codes for CAWSLTGRQPQHF.

This clone was detected a few times. The chain links TRBV2 to TRBJ2-7; D gene unclear. The CDR3 has 14 amino acids. Trimming left V 1 base short and J 3 bases short, with 10 bases between. CDR1 and CDR2 from the germline V gene are SNHLY and FYNNEI. The CDR3 DNA follows: TGTGCCAGCAGTGAAGGGATAGGGTTCTACGAGCAGTACTTC. This gives the protein CASSEGIGFYEQYF. Together with reference TRBV2 and TRBJ2-7, the CDR3 gives the full variable domain: EPEVTQTPSHQVTQMGQEVILRCVPISNHLYFYWYRQILGQKVEFLVSFYNNEISEKSEIFDDQFSVERPDGSNFTLKIRSTKLEDSAMYFCASSEGIGFYEQYFGPGTRLTVT.

This clone was seen more than once but under ten times. The rearrangement joins TRBV28 to TRBJ1-2, with TRBD1 as a possible D gene (5 bases). CDR1 is MDHEN, CDR2 SYDVKM, per germline. V was pared by 3 bases and J by 0 bases, with 11 bases between. The CDR3 is 15 amino acids. CDR3 residues: CASSLEGLANYGYTF. The CDR3 bases are TGTGCCAGCAGTTTGGAGGGGTTAGCTAACTATGGCTACACCTTC.

The V and J genes are TRBV28 and TRBJ1-2, with 9 bases that match TRBD1. This CDR3 is built from 15 residues. Germline V gene lookup returns CDR1 MDHEN and CDR2 SYDVKM. V lost 6 bases to trimming and J lost 3 bases; unmatched junction nucleotides: 8. The CDR3 spells CASSSAGQGYYGYTF. Here the CDR3 DNA reads TGTGCCAGCAGCTCCGCGGGACAGGGCTACTATGGCTACACCTTC.